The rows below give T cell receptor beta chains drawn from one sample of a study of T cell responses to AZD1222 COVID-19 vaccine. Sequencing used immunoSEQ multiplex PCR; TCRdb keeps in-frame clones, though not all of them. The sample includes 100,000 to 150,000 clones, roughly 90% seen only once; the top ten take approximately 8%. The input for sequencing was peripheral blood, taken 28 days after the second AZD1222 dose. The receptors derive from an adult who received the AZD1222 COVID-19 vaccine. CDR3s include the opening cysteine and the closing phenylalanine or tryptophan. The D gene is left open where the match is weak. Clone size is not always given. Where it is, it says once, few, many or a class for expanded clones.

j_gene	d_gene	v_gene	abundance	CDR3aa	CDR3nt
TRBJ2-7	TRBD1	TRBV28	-	CASSSTYRGSYEQYF	TGTGCCAGCAGTTCCACCTACAGGGGGTCCTACGAGCAGTACTTC
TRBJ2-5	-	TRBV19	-	CASSPGTTETQYF	TGTGCCAGTAGTCCCGGGACGACGGAGACCCAGTACTTC
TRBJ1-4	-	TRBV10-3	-	CAISEPHPDQGNEKLFF	TGTGCCATCAGTGAGCCCCACCCGGATCAGGGGAATGAAAAACTGTTTTTT
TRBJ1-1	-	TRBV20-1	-	CSARVVTEAFF	TGCAGTGCTCGGGTGGTCACTGAAGCTTTCTTT
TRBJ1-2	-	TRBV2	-	CASAEGLNSYGYTF	TGTGCCAGCGCAGAGGGACTGAACAGCTATGGCTACACCTTC
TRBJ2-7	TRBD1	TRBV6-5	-	CASSYSDRGHYEQYF	TGTGCCAGCAGTTACTCGGACAGGGGGCACTACGAGCAGTACTTC
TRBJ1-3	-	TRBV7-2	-	CASSFTDSGNTIYF	TGTGCCAGCAGCTTTACAGACTCTGGAAACACCATATATTTT
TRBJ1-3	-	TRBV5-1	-	CASSLNAQGAGNTIYF	TGCGCCAGCAGCTTGAACGCACAGGGTGCTGGAAACACCATATATTTT
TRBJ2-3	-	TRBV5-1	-	CASSLGVTSTDTQYF	TGCGCCAGCAGCTTGGGGGTGACTAGCACAGATACGCAGTATTTT
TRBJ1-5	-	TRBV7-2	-	CASSLRDNQPQHF	TGTGCCAGCAGCTTACGGGACAATCAGCCCCAGCATTTT
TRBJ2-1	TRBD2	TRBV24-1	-	CATSDRRTSGSKDPYNEQFF	TGTGCCACCAGTGACCGTCGGACTAGCGGGAGTAAGGATCCATACAATGAGCAGTTCTTC
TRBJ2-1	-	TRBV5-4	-	CASSLVYNEQFF	TGTGCCAGCAGCTTGGTCTACAATGAGCAGTTCTTC
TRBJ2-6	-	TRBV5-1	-	CASMIEAGANVLTF	TGCGCCAGCATGATCGAAGCCGGGGCCAACGTCCTGACTTTC
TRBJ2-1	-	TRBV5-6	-	CASSTEQLIHNEQFF	TGTGCCAGCAGCACAGAACAGCTGATCCACAATGAGCAGTTCTTC
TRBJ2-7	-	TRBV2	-	CASSEGLYEQYF	TGTGCCAGCAGTGAAGGCCTATACGAGCAGTACTTC
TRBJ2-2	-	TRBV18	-	CASSPGTENTGELFF	TGTGCCAGCTCACCAGGGACGGAAAACACCGGGGAGCTGTTTTTT
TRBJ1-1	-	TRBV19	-	CASSIVRETEAFF	TGTGCCAGTAGTATAGTCCGTGAGACTGAAGCTTTCTTT
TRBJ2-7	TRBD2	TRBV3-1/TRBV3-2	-	CASSRTSEPYEQYF	TGTGCCAGCAGCAGGACTAGCGAGCCCTACGAGCAGTACTTC
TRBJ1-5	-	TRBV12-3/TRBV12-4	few	CASSQQGNQPQHF	TGTGCCAGCAGTCAGCAGGGCAATCAGCCCCAGCATTTT
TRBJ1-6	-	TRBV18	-	CASFRAGGNNSPLHF	TGTGCCAGCTTCCGAGCGGGGGGGAATAATTCACCCCTCCACTTT
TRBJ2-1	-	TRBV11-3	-	CASSLDRIRGATYNEQFF	TGTGCCAGCAGCTTAGATCGAATCCGGGGGGCCACCTACAATGAGCAGTTCTTC
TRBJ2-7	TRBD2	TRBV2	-	CASKSREGPYEQYF	TGTGCCAGCAAGAGCAGGGAGGGCCCCTACGAGCAGTACTTC
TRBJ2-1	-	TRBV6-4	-	CASSDSIYGLSSSYNEQFF	TGTGCCAGCAGTGACTCGATCTACGGGCTATCGAGCTCCTACAATGAGCAGTTCTTC
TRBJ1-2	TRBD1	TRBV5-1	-	CASSLGSTGVEGYTF	TGCGCCAGCAGCTTGGGATCGACAGGGGTGGAAGGCTACACCTTC
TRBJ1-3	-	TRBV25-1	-	CASSETQGSSSGNTIYF	TGTGCCAGCAGTGAGACCCAGGGCTCCAGCTCTGGAAACACCATATATTTT
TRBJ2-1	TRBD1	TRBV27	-	CASSLDGTAYNEQFF	TGTGCCAGCAGTTTGGACGGGACAGCCTACAATGAGCAGTTCTTC
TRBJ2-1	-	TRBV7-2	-	CASSSRGNSYNEQFF	TGTGCCAGCAGCTCCCGGGGGAACTCCTACAATGAGCAGTTCTTC
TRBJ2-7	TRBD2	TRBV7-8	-	CASSRREAYEQYF	TGTGCCAGCAGCCGTCGGGAGGCCTACGAGCAGTACTTC
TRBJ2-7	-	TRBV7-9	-	CASSLLGSYEQYF	TGTGCCAGCAGCTTACTTGGTAGCTACGAGCAGTACTTC
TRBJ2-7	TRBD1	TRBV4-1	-	CASSQARPGQVGEQYF	TGCGCCAGCAGCCAAGCTCGTCCGGGACAGGTAGGCGAGCAGTACTTC
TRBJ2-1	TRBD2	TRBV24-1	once	CATSESGATRFEQFF	TGTGCCACCAGTGAAAGCGGGGCAACACGTTTTGAGCAGTTCTTC
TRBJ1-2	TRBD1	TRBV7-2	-	CASSLRPLKTGGDGYTF	TGTGCCAGCAGCTTACGCCCGCTTAAAACAGGGGGCGATGGCTACACCTTC
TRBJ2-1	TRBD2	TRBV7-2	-	CASSWSGGNEQFF	TGTGCCAGCAGCTGGAGCGGGGGCAATGAGCAGTTCTTC
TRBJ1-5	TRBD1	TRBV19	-	CASNPTRDRVNQPQHF	TGTGCCAGTAATCCTACCCGGGACAGGGTAAATCAGCCCCAGCATTTT
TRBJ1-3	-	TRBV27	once	CASSLYGGFENTIYF	TGTGCCAGCAGTTTATATGGAGGGTTCGAAAACACCATATATTTT
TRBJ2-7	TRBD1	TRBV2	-	CASSDGTGIPYEQYF	TGTGCCAGCAGCGACGGGACAGGGATCCCCTACGAGCAGTACTTC
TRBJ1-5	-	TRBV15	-	CATRPGVSNQPQHF	TGTGCCACAAGACCGGGTGTTAGCAATCAGCCCCAGCATTTT
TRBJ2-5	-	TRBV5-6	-	CASSRGTGLQETQYF	TGTGCCAGCAGCCGCGGCACAGGGTTACAAGAGACCCAGTACTTC
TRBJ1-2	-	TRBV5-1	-	CASSLAANGYTF	TGCGCCAGCAGCTTGGCCGCAAATGGCTACACCTTC
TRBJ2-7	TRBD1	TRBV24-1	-	CATSDLKDRAYEQYF	TGTGCCACCAGTGATTTAAAGGACAGGGCGTACGAGCAGTACTTC
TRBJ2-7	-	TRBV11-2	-	CASSLVEFGEQYF	TGTGCCAGCAGCCTAGTCGAATTCGGCGAGCAGTACTTC
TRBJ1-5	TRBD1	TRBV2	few	CASSRDRINQPQHF	TGTGCCAGCAGCCGGGACAGAATCAATCAGCCCCAGCATTTT
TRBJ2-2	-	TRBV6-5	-	CASTKDLDTGELFF	TGTGCCAGCACCAAAGACCTGGACACCGGGGAGCTGTTTTTT
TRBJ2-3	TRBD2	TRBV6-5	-	CASSFKSGDTDTQYF	TGTGCCAGCAGTTTCAAAAGCGGGGACACAGATACGCAGTATTTT
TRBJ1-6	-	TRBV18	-	CASSRQALNSPLHF	TGTGCCAGCTCACGGCAGGCTCTAAATTCACCCCTCCACTTT
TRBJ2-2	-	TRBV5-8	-	CASSLATGYTGELFF	TGTGCCAGCAGCTTGGCCACGGGGTACACCGGGGAGCTGTTTTTT
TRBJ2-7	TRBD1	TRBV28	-	CASSSMGTEGEQYF	TGTGCCAGCAGTTCCATGGGGACAGAAGGCGAGCAGTACTTC
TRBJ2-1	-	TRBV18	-	CASSPPRMHGGNEQFF	TGTGCCAGCTCACCACCCCGGATGCATGGAGGGAATGAGCAGTTCTTC
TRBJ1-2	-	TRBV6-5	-	CASLPPGGSGGYTF	TGTGCCAGCCTTCCCCCCGGGGGAAGTGGTGGCTACACCTTC